This T cell receptor (beta chain) appears in the sequencing data of a study of blood T cell repertoires in COVID-19. Study-level background: COVID-19 samples collected from the United States, Italy and Spain covered acute and convalescent phases. In each case, the material was cDNA or gDNA derived from T cells, B-cell-depleted T cells, or PBMCs.

The V gene end was trimmed by 1 base and the J gene end by 2 bases; junction bases not matched to a gene: 4. CDR1 is MGHRA and CDR2 is YSYEKL in the germline V gene. This CDR3 has 16 amino acids. Produced via immunoSEQ multiplex PCR; TCRdb's table is partial and in-frame only. The table includes some 78,000 clones, 84% detected once. This clone showed up just once. This sequence joins TRBV4-1 and TRBJ2-7; 11 bases match TRBD2. The sequence was obtained from a man aged 45-65 years with acute or convalescent COVID-19. Specimen: peripheral blood. The CDR3 here is CASSQVPLAGAYEQYF. The DNA of the CDR3 is TGCGCCAGCAGCCAAGTGCCACTAGCGGGAGCCTACGAGCAGTACTTC.